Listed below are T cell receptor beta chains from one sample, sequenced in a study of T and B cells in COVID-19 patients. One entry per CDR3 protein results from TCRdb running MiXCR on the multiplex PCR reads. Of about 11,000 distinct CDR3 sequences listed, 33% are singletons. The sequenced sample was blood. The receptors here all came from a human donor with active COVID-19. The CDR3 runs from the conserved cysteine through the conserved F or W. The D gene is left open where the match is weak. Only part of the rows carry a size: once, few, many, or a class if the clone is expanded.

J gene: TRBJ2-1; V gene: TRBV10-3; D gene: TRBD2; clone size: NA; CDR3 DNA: TGTGCCATCAGTGCTCGGAGCGGGGGGACTAACAATGAGCAGTTCTTC; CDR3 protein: CAISARSGGTNNEQFF
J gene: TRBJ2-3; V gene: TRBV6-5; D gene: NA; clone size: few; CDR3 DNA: TGTGCCAGCAAGTTGGGGGGAAGCACAGATACGCAGTATTTT; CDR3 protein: CASKLGGSTDTQYF
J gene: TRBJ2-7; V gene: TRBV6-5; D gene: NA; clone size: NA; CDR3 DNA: TGTGCCAGCAGTGAGCAGGGGCCCTTCTCCTACGAGCAGTACTTC; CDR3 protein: CASSEQGPFSYEQYF
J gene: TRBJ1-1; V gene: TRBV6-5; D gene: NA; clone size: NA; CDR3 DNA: TGTGCCAGCAGTTACTCGTGGATGAACACTGAAGCTTTCTTT; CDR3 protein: CASSYSWMNTEAFF
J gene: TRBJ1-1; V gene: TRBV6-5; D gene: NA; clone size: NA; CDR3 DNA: TGTGCCAGCAGCCAAGGCACTGAAGCTTTCTTT; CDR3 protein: CASSQGTEAFF
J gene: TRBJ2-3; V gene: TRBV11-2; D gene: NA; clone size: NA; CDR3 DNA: TGTGCCAGCAGCTTCCCCGGCGGAAGCAGCACAGATACGCAGTATTTT; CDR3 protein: CASSFPGGSSTDTQYF
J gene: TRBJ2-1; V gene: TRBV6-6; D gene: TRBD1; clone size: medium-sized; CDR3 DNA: TGTGCCAGCTTTCAGCCTTCCGGGGTCGGGACAGTCTACAATGAGCAGTTCTTC; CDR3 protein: CASFQPSGVGTVYNEQFF
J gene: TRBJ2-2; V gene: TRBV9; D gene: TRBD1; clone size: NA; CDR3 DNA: TGTGCCAGCAGCCCAGAGGGACAGCCGAACACCGGGGAGCTGTTTTTT; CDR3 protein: CASSPEGQPNTGELFF
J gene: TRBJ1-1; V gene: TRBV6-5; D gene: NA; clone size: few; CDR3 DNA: TGTGCCACCTCGGGGAGGAACACTGAAGCTTTCTTT; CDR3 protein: CATSGRNTEAFF
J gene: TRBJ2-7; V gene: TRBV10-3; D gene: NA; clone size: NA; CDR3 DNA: TGTGCCATCTACTCCCCCGGTTTCCCAGCGGAGCAGTACTTC; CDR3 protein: CAIYSPGFPAEQYF
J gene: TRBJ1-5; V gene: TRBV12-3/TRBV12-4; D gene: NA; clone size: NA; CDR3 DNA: TGTGCCAGCAGTTTAGGGGTGAGGCAGCCCCAGCATTTT; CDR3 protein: CASSLGVRQPQHF
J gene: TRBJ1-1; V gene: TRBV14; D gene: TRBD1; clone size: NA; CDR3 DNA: TGTGCCAGCAGACCAGCACACAGGGGCGGCACTGAAGCTTTCTTT; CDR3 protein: CASRPAHRGGTEAFF
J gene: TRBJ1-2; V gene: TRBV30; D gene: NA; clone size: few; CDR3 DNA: TGTGCCTGGAGGGGGGGGAGGACTAACTATGGCTACACCTTC; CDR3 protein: CAWRGGRTNYGYTF
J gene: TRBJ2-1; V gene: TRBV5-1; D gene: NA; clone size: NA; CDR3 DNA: TGCGCCAGCAGTTCGCATTCTAGCTCCTACAATGAGCAGTTCTTC; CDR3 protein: CASSSHSSSYNEQFF
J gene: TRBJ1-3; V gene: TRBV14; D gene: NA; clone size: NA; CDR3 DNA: TGTGCCAGCAGCCAAGGCCTAAGGAGGGCGGGAAACACCATATATTTT; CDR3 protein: CASSQGLRRAGNTIYF
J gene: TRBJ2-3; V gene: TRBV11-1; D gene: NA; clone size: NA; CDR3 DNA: TGTGCCAGCAGCCCACAGGGGAAGCCCCGGGAGAGGGCAGATACGCAGTATTTT; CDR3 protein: CASSPQGKPRERADTQYF
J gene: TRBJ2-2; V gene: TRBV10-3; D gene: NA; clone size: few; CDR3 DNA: TGTGCCACCCGGGGGCCCGGGGAGCTGTTTTTT; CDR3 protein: CATRGPGELFF
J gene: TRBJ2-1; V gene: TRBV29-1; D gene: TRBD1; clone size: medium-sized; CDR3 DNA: TGCAGCGTTTCCCATGGACAGGGGGCTAATGAGCAGTTCTTC; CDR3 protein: CSVSHGQGANEQFF
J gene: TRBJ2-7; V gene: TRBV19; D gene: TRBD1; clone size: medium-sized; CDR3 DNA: TGTGCCAGTAGTCCCTACACCGGGACAGACGGTAAAGGCTACTACTACGAGCAGTACTTC; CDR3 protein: CASSPYTGTDGKGYYYEQYF
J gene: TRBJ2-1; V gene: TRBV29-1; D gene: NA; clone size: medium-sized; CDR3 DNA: TGCAGCGTTGAACAGGGAGTCCAATATTACAATGAGCAGTTCTTC; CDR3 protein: CSVEQGVQYYNEQFF
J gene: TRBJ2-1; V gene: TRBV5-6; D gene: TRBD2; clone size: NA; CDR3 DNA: TGTGCCAGCAGCCTCGGCCTGACTAGCGCCGGCTACGAGCAGTTCTTC; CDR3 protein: CASSLGLTSAGYEQFF
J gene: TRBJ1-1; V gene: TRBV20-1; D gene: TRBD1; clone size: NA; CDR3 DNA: TGCAGTGCTCTCCCCGGTAGGGGGCCCACTGAAGCTTTCTTT; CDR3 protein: CSALPGRGPTEAFF
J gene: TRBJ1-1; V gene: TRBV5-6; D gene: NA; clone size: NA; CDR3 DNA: TGTGCCAGCAGCCCTCCTGGGGCAGTGGCTTTCTTT; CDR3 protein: CASSPPGAVAFF
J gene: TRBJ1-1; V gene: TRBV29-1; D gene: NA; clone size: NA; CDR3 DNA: TGCAGCGGGGGACAAAAGAACACTGAAGCTTTCTTT; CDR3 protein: CSGGQKNTEAFF
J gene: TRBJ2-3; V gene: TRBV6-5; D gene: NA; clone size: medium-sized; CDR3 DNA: TGTGCCAGCAGCCGACGGGGGATAGGGGGCACAGATACGCAGTATTTT; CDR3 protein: CASSRRGIGGTDTQYF
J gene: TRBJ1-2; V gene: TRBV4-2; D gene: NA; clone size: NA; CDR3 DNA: TGTGCCAGCAGCCAAGGTACAGGGTCCTATGGCTACACCTTC; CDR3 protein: CASSQGTGSYGYTF
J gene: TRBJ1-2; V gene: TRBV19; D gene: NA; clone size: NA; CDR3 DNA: TGTGCCAGCTACCAACGAGGGGCTACTATCTATGGCTACACCTTC; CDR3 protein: CASYQRGATIYGYTF
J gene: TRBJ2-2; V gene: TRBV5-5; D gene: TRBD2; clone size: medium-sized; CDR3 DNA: TGTGCCAGCAGCGCCACTAGCGGGGGAAGCACCGGGGAGCTGTTTTTT; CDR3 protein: CASSATSGGSTGELFF
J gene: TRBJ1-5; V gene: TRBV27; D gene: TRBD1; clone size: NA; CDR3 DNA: TGTGCCAGCAGTCTATCGACAGGGGTCAATCAGCCCCAGCATTTT; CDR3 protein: CASSLSTGVNQPQHF
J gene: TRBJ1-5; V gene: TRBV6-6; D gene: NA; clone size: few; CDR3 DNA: TGTGCCAGCAGCTACAGTGAGCTCAATCAGCCCCAGCATTTT; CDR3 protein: CASSYSELNQPQHF
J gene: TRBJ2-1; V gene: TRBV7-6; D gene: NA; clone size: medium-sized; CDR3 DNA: TGTGCCAGCAGCCCAGGGGTCAATGAGCAGTTCTTC; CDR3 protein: CASSPGVNEQFF
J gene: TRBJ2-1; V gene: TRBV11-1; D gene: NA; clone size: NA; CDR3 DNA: TGTGCCAGCAGGTACACAGTTAATGAGCAGTTCTTC; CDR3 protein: CASRYTVNEQFF
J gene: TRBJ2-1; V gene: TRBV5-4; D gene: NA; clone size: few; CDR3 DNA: TGTGCCAGCAGCTTGGGGCAGGCCGCCGGCAATGAGCAGTTCTTC; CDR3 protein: CASSLGQAAGNEQFF
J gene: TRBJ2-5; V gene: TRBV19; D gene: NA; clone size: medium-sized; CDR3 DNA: TGTGCCAGTAGTATAGGGGCTAACCCCCAGTACTTC; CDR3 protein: CASSIGANPQYF
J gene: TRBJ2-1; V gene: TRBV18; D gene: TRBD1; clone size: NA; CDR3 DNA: TGTGCCAGCTCGGGACAGGGAAATACGGATGAGCAGTTCTTC; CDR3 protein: CASSGQGNTDEQFF
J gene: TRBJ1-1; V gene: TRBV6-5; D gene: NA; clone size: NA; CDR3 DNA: TGTGCCAGCAGTTACTCCCAGGGAGGGGGTGGGGCTGAAGCTTTCTTT; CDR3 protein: CASSYSQGGGGAEAFF
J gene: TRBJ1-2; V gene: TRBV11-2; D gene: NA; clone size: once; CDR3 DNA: TGTGCCAGCAGCCTTGACGCAGGGTTTCTGAGTGGCTACACCTTC; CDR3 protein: CASSLDAGFLSGYTF
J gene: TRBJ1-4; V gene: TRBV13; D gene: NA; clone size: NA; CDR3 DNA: TGTGCCAGCAGCAATTCCCGGGCGGGGGGTAGTGAAAAACTGTTTTTT; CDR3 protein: CASSNSRAGGSEKLFF
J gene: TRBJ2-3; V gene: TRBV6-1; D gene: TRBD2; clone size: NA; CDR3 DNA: TGTGCCAGCAGTGAAGAGGGTAGCGGGGTACGCACAGATACGCAGTATTTT; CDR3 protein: CASSEEGSGVRTDTQYF
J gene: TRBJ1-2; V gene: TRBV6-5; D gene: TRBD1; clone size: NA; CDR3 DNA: TGTGCCAGCAGTCTCAAAACAGGGGGGGGCTACACCTTC; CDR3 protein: CASSLKTGGGYTF
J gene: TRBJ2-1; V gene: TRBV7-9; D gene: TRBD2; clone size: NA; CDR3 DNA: TGTGCCAGCAGTTCTAGCGGGGGGGCCCCCTACAATGAGCAGTTCTTC; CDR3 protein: CASSSSGGAPYNEQFF
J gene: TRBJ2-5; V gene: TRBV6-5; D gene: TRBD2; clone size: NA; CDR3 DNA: TGTGCCAGCAGTTATTCCCTAGCGGTAAAAGAGACCCAGTACTTC; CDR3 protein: CASSYSLAVKETQYF
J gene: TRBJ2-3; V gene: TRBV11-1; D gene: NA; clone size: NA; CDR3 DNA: TGCGCCAGCAGCTTGTACACTCCTAGCACAGATACGCAGTATTTT; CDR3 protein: CASSLYTPSTDTQYF
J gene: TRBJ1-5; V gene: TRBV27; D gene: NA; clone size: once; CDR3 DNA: TGTGCCAGCTGGGGGCAGGGGTTCAATCAGCCCCAGCATTTT; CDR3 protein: CASWGQGFNQPQHF
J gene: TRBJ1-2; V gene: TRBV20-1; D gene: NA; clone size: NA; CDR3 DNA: TGCAGTGCTAGAGATTGGGACGTAAATGGCTACACCTTC; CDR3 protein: CSARDWDVNGYTF
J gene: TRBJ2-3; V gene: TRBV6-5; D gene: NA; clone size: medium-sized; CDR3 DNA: TGTGCCAGCAAAAGACTAGTCGCAGATACGCAGTATTTT; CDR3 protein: CASKRLVADTQYF
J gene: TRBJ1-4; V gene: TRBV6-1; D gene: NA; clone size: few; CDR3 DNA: TGTGCCAGCAGCATCTTGAAGGGTAATGAAAAACTGTTTTTT; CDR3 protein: CASSILKGNEKLFF